This entry lists 30 T cell receptor beta chains sequenced from one sample in a study of CD8 T cells in Susac syndrome. Reverse transcription of about 0.45 to 1 ug RNA was carried out with random hexamers. TCRdb reanalysed the immunoSEQ multiplex PCR reads using MiXCR and keeps one entry per CDR3 protein. The sample records about 400,000 distinct CDR3 sequences, 85% being singletons. Sequencing was carried out using CD8+ T cells from PBMCs. These receptors all come from a human donor with multiple sclerosis.

This sequence joins TRBV30 and TRBJ2-1, with D tentatively TRBD2 (5 bases). Germline CDR1 reads GTSNPN; CDR2 reads SVGIG (reference sequence). V lost 2 bases and J lost 10, with 12 bases in between. The CDR3 covers 12 residues. The CDR3 DNA reads TGTGCCTGGAGTCTCCTAGCAGAAGAGCAGTTCTTC. It yields the protein CAWSLLAEEQFF.

The chain couples TRBV27 to TRBJ2-6; TRBD2 agrees at 7 bases. Germline loops: CDR1 MNHEY, CDR2 SMNVEV (reference sequence). This CDR3 spans 18 amino acids. With V trimmed by 8 bases and J by 0 bases, 13 bases remained unmatched. CDR3 amino acids: CASGDLLAEVSGANVLTF. CDR3 nucleotides: TGTGCCAGCGGGGACCTCCTAGCGGAGGTCTCTGGGGCCAACGTCCTGACTTTC.

J is TRBJ1-2 and V is TRBV27, with D hard to call. The CDR3 sequence is 14 residues long. The germline V gene has CDR1 MNHEY and CDR2 SMNVEV (reference sequence). Trimming shortened V by 3 bases and J by 3 bases, and 11 bases separated the two germline ends. This chain's CDR3 is CASSFSPAHYGYTF. In DNA form, the CDR3 reads TGTGCCAGCAGTTTTTCTCCTGCCCACTATGGCTACACCTTC.

This clonotype occurred a few times. The chain links TRBV6-2 or TRBV6-3 to TRBJ2-7; TRBD1 matches 7 bases. V lost 2 bases, J lost 2 bases, and 18 bases stayed unmatched. The CDR3 sequence is 19 residues long. The germline gives CDR1 MNHEY, CDR2 SVGEGT. The CDR3: CASSYDVESRTQGAYEQYF. In DNA, the CDR3 is TGTGCCAGCAGTTACGACGTAGAGTCGCGGACGCAGGGGGCCTACGAGCAGTACTTC.

CDR3 nucleotide sequence: TGCGCCAGCGCCCCGGGACCCCTGGAGATTGAGGACACTGAAGCTTTCTTT. Amino acids: CASAPGPLEIEDTEAFF. The V call is TRBV4-1, the J call TRBJ1-1; possibly TRBD1 for D (5 bases). V gave up 8 bases and J gave up 3 bases, with 25 bases separating them. CDR3 length: 17 residues. Looked up from germline, CDR1 is MGHRA and CDR2 is YSYEKL.

This clonotype occurred once. The chain recombines TRBV6-1 with TRBJ1-1; D is uncertain. V lost 0 bases to trimming and J lost 3 bases, with 14 bases between them. Germline V gives CDR1 MNHNS, CDR2 SASEGT. The CDR3 loop spans 16 amino acids. The CDR3: CASSEARELFDTEAFF. The CDR3 nucleotides read TGTGCCAGCAGTGAAGCGCGGGAATTGTTCGACACTGAAGCTTTCTTT.

The V call is TRBV12-3 or TRBV12-4, the J call TRBJ2-2; D unclear. V lost 0 bases and J 6 bases, leaving 8 bases between the germline ends. This CDR3 comprises 14 residues. The CDR3 is CASSLAGTPGELFF. The CDR3, as DNA: TGTGCCAGCAGTTTAGCGGGAACCCCCGGGGAGCTGTTTTTT.

This clonotype has more than one count but fewer than ten. This sequence joins TRBV20-1 and TRBJ2-7; TRBD1 or TRBD2 may be the D gene (5 bases each). This CDR3 has 14 residues. V was trimmed by 1 base and J by 0 bases, leaving 10 bases between them. CDR1 is DFQATT and CDR2 is SNEGSKA in the germline V gene (reference sequence). CDR3 sequence: CSARVEGTSYEQYF. In DNA, the CDR3 is TGCAGTGCTAGAGTCGAGGGGACCTCCTACGAGCAGTACTTC.

The chain carries TRBV5-1 and TRBJ1-1; TRBD1 matches at 7 bases. The CDR3 has 15 amino acids. V gave up 4 bases and J gave up 0 bases; unmatched junction bases: 6. Germline CDR1 is SGHRS and CDR2 is YFSETQ. The CDR3: CASSAHRGMNTEAFF. CDR3 nucleotides: TGCGCCAGCAGCGCACACAGGGGTATGAACACTGAAGCTTTCTTT.

V and J are TRBV3-1 and TRBJ2-1; the match to TRBD2 covers 9 bases. This CDR3 region has 18 residues. The V gene's germline CDR1 is LGHDT and CDR2 YNNKEL (reference sequence). The V and J ends lost 6 bases and 4 bases, in that order; junction bases with no gene match: 16. The CDR3 sequence: CASSPRGNNSGSYNEQFF. CDR3 DNA sequence: TGTGCCAGCAGTCCAAGGGGGAATAATAGCGGGAGTTACAATGAGCAGTTCTTC.

This chain links TRBV4-1 with TRBJ2-2; D unresolved. Germline V gene data show CDR1 as MGHRA and CDR2 as YSYEKL. V was pared by 3 bases and J by 7 bases, with 6 bases between. This CDR3 is 12 amino acids long. For the CDR3, the DNA is TGCGCCAGCAGCCAGACTGGCGGGGAGCTGTTTTTT. This encodes CASSQTGGELFF.

The rearrangement uses TRBV28 and TRBJ1-2, with 7 bases identical to TRBD1. J was trimmed by 0 bases and V by 5 bases; bases with no gene match: 6. In germline, CDR1 is MDHEN, CDR2 SYDVKM. This CDR3 spans 15 amino acids. The CDR3 region has the DNA TGTGCCAGCAGTGGAGGGACAGTCACTAACTATGGCTACACCTTC. Its protein product is CASSGGTVTNYGYTF.

The genes are TRBV28 and TRBJ2-3, with unresolved D. Germline assignment: CDR1 MDHEN and CDR2 SYDVKM. CDR3 length: 12 residues. The germline V and J ends were trimmed by 2 bases and 5 bases, with 5 bases remaining between them. This CDR3 reads CASSLPGDTQYF. CDR3 nucleotide sequence: TGTGCCAGCAGTTTACCAGGAGATACGCAGTATTTT.

This chain links TRBV12-3 or TRBV12-4 with TRBJ2-3; 11 nucleotides line up with TRBD1. The CDR3 contains 15 residues. J lost 4 bases, V lost 5 bases, and 5 bases had no gene match. The CDR3 sequence: CASSQDRGLPDTQYF. CDR3 DNA sequence: TGTGCCAGCAGTCAGGACAGGGGGCTTCCAGATACGCAGTATTTT.

The CDR3 sequence: CASSIDPYTSSYNEQFF. In DNA, the CDR3 is TGTGCCAGTAGTATAGATCCCTACACTAGCTCCTACAATGAGCAGTTCTTC. The chain employs TRBV19 and TRBJ2-1, with D perhaps TRBD2 (5 bases). CDR3 length: 17 residues. Trimming left V 0 bases short and J 0 bases short, with 12 bases between. Germline V CDR1 and CDR2: LNHDA, SQIVND (reference sequence).

The V call is TRBV7-9, the J call TRBJ2-2; 8 bases are shared with TRBD1. The CDR3 loop spans 15 amino acids. V shed 7 bases, J shed 6 bases, and the junction held 10 bases outside the gene matches. From germline, CDR1 is SEHNR and CDR2 FQNEAQ (reference sequence). The CDR3 loop is CASIQDRVSSGELFF. DNA of the CDR3: TGTGCCAGCATCCAGGACAGGGTCAGTTCCGGGGAGCTGTTTTTT.

The chain's CDR3 is CASSLKREDEDTQYF. CDR3 nucleotide sequence: TGCGCCAGCAGCTTAAAGCGGGAGGACGAGGATACGCAGTATTTT. The chain combines TRBV5-1 with TRBJ2-3; 9 nucleotides agree with TRBD2. The length of the CDR3 is 15 residues. Germline CDR1 SGHRS, CDR2 YFSETQ. Trimming at V came to 2 bases and at J to 6 bases, leaving 7 bases not matched to a gene.

The chain has TRBV14 and TRBJ2-3; the D is unclear. V was trimmed by 5 bases and J by 0 bases, leaving 18 bases between them. CDR1 SGHDN and CDR2 FVKESK come from the germline V gene. The CDR3 contains 17 residues. CDR3 protein: CASSFSPTDSSTDTQYF. The CDR3 region has the DNA TGTGCCAGCAGCTTTTCACCGACTGACTCTAGCACAGATACGCAGTATTTT.

This chain joins TRBV12-3 or TRBV12-4 and TRBJ2-6; possibly TRBD2 for D (6 bases). Trimming cost V 5 bases and J 2 bases, with 10 bases left between them. The CDR3 consists of 15 residues. The CDR3 sequence: CASSPGGPGANVLTF. In DNA form, the CDR3 reads TGTGCCAGCAGTCCTGGAGGGCCTGGGGCCAACGTCCTGACTTTC.

This chain uses TRBV7-9 with TRBJ2-1; no firm D call. V lost 5 bases and J lost 7, with 12 bases in between. Germline V CDR1 and CDR2: SEHNR, FQNEAQ (reference sequence). There are 13 residues in the CDR3. This chain's CDR3 is CASSPRRSNEQFF. The CDR3 DNA sequence: TGTGCCAGCAGCCCTCGGAGATCGAATGAGCAGTTCTTC.

The rearrangement links TRBV28 to TRBJ2-7, with D tentatively TRBD1 (6 bases). Germline V gene sequence: CDR1 MDHEN, CDR2 SYDVKM. This CDR3 region has 14 residues. V was trimmed by 5 bases and J by 3 bases, leaving 14 bases between them. CDR3 loop: CASSILTGIYEQYF. The CDR3 region has the DNA TGTGCCAGCAGTATACTCACAGGGATCTACGAGCAGTACTTC.

The chain employs TRBV11-2 and TRBJ2-5; D unresolved. The CDR3 has 11 residues. Trimming left V 2 bases short and J 5 bases short, with 3 bases between. Germline V gene data show CDR1 as SGHAT and CDR2 as FQNNGV. The CDR3 loop reads CASSLRETQYF. CDR3 DNA sequence: TGTGCCAGCAGCTTAAGGGAGACCCAGTACTTC.

CDR3 sequence reads: CASSPTAGGPETQYF. Here the CDR3 DNA reads TGTGCCAGCAGTCCAACAGCGGGGGGCCCCGAGACCCAGTACTTC. The rearrangement joins TRBV6-5 to TRBJ2-5, with 9 bases fitting TRBD2. The CDR3 is 15 amino acids. After removal of 5 bases from V and 5 bases from J, the junction contained 9 bases not matched to a gene. Germline V gene data show CDR1 as MNHEY and CDR2 as SVGAGI.

The chain carries TRBV6-1 and TRBJ1-2; TRBD1 is a possible D gene (5 bases). The CDR3 spans 15 residues. Germline V lookup: CDR1 MNHNS, CDR2 SASEGT. Trimming removed 4 bases at V and 4 bases at J, with 16 bases between. CDR3 coding DNA: TGTGCCAGCAGTGGCTCCGATGGGGCAGTCTATGGCTACACCTTC. It translates to CASSGSDGAVYGYTF.

The gene calls are TRBV14 and TRBJ2-5, with 8 bases that match TRBD1. This CDR3 contains 16 residues. Germline V gives CDR1 SGHDN, CDR2 FVKESK. Trimming at V came to 4 bases and at J to 4 bases, leaving 11 bases not matched to a gene. CDR3 nucleotide sequence: TGTGCCAGCAGCCGGCTGCCAAGGGGGACAGGAGAGACCCAGTACTTC. Its translation is CASSRLPRGTGETQYF. Full variable domain (rest looked up from reference TRBV14 and TRBJ2-5): EAGVTQFPSHSVIEKGQTVTLRCDPISGHDNLYWYRRVMGKEIKFLLHFVKESKQDESGMPNNRFLAERTGGTYSTLKVQPAELEDSGVYFCASSRLPRGTGETQYFGPGTRLLVL.

This sequence joins TRBV15 and TRBJ1-1; no clear D gene. V was trimmed by 1 base and J by 0 bases, leaving 18 bases between them. The CDR3 loop spans 18 amino acids. Germline V CDR1 and CDR2: LNHNV, YYDKDF (reference sequence). CDR3 in DNA: TGTGCCACCAGCAGAGGCCCCGCGGGTTACGACATGAACACTGAAGCTTTCTTT. The encoded protein is CATSRGPAGYDMNTEAFF.

The gene calls are TRBV5-1 and TRBJ1-5; unclear D gene. The CDR3 loop spans 15 amino acids. V was shortened by 0 bases and J by 0 bases, with 7 bases between the two germline ends. The germline CDR1 and CDR2 sequences are SGHRS and YFSETQ. CDR3 amino acids: CASSLGESSNQPQHF. In DNA form, the CDR3 reads TGCGCCAGCAGCTTGGGAGAGAGTAGCAATCAGCCCCAGCATTTT. The entire variable domain, with the rest obtained from reference TRBV5-1 and TRBJ1-5, is as follows: KAGVTQTPRYLIKTRGQQVTLSCSPISGHRSVSWYQQTPGQGLQFLFEYFSETQRNKGNFPGRFSGRQFSNSRSEMNVSTLELGDSALYLCASSLGESSNQPQHFGDGTRLSIL.

The sample holds one count of this clonotype. The V and J genes are TRBV19 and TRBJ2-1; TRBD1 is a possible D gene (6 bases). With 3 bases removed from V and 5 bases from J, the gap between germline ends came to 20 bases. This CDR3 is 17 amino acids long. In germline, CDR1 is LNHDA, CDR2 SQIVND (reference sequence). CDR3 bases: TGTGCCAGTAGTATGCCGCCAGGCCAGGGGCGTAACAATGAGCAGTTCTTC. Protein: CASSMPPGQGRNNEQFF.

This clonotype was seen just once. The chain links TRBV6-2 or TRBV6-3 to TRBJ1-5, with D uncertain. The CDR3 contains 14 residues. V was pared by 5 bases and J by 3 bases, with 11 bases between. CDR1 is MNHEY, CDR2 SVGEGT, per germline. CDR3 nucleotide sequence: TGTGCCAGCAGTCCAAACGCCCCCAATCAGCCCCAGCATTTT. This encodes CASSPNAPNQPQHF.

The V call is TRBV25-1, the J call TRBJ2-1; a weak D match, TRBD2 (5 bases). V was cut by 8 bases and J by 5 bases, with 13 bases left in between. CDR1 MGHDK and CDR2 SYGVNS come from the germline V gene. The CDR3 length is 13 residues. The CDR3 loop reads CASSGSPDNEQFF. The CDR3 coding sequence is TGTGCCAGCTCGGGATCTCCAGACAATGAGCAGTTCTTC.